The rows below give T cell receptor beta chains drawn from one sample of a study of patients and donors after allogeneic stem cell transplantation. TCRdb analysed the RT-PCR reads with MiXCR anew, one entry per CDR3 protein. The sample includes hundreds of thousands of distinct CDR3 sequences, roughly 16% of them seen just once. The sequenced material came from blood, either unsorted or a sorted T cell fraction (not recorded which). The receptors shown here come from a human donor who was either an allogeneic HSCT recipient or a stem cell or donor lymphocyte infusion donor (not recorded which). It is not recorded whose cells these are; they may come from a transplant donor. The conserved cysteine and the conserved F or W are not part of the CDR3 here.

v_gene	j_gene	CDR3aa
TRBV12-3/TRBV12-4	TRBJ2-1	ASKGTNVGGEQF
TRBV7-2	TRBJ1-5	ASSLGGGTQPQH
TRBV20-1	TRBJ2-2	SAESVNTGELF
TRBV4-2	TRBJ1-5	ASSQEVRQPQH
TRBV5-1	TRBJ2-1	ASSRISGRTYNEQF
TRBV20-1	TRBJ2-7	SASEGYEQY
TRBV12-3/TRBV12-4	TRBJ2-2	ASSYGAPNTGELF
TRBV27	TRBJ2-5	ASSKAGEGETQY
TRBV28	TRBJ2-3	ASTLHRGGTDTQY
TRBV6-1	TRBJ1-1	ASSRRLGSEAF
TRBV12-3/TRBV12-4	TRBJ2-1	ASSFGGANNEQF
TRBV18	TRBJ2-1	ASSRGGEQF
TRBV3-1	TRBJ2-2	ASSQDRRNANTGELF
TRBV6-1	TRBJ1-3	ASRTIQGKGGNTIY
TRBV3-1	TRBJ1-2	ASSYLRTAYGYT
TRBV4-1	TRBJ1-5	ASSAPGPGPQH
TRBV5-1	TRBJ2-5	ASSNKETQY
TRBV12-3/TRBV12-4	TRBJ1-1	ASTPRGVGTEAF
TRBV5-6	TRBJ1-5	ASSTTRQVRQPQH
TRBV6-5	TRBJ1-2	ASSRGGQMI
TRBV4-3	TRBJ1-2	ASSQDLTGNYGYT
TRBV29-1	TRBJ1-2	SVLPGDGYT
TRBV10-3	TRBJ2-6	AISKGTGTRGANVLT
TRBV15	TRBJ2-3	ATSRDGSLSTDTQY
TRBV7-2	TRBJ2-5	ASSLVGGGETQY
TRBV6-1	TRBJ1-2	ASSRTGSLDYGYT
TRBV12-3/TRBV12-4	TRBJ1-2	ASSFGTARGYT
TRBV29-1	TRBJ2-7	SVSRQGLSEQY
TRBV24-1	TRBJ2-6	ATSDPKRDRDSGANVLT